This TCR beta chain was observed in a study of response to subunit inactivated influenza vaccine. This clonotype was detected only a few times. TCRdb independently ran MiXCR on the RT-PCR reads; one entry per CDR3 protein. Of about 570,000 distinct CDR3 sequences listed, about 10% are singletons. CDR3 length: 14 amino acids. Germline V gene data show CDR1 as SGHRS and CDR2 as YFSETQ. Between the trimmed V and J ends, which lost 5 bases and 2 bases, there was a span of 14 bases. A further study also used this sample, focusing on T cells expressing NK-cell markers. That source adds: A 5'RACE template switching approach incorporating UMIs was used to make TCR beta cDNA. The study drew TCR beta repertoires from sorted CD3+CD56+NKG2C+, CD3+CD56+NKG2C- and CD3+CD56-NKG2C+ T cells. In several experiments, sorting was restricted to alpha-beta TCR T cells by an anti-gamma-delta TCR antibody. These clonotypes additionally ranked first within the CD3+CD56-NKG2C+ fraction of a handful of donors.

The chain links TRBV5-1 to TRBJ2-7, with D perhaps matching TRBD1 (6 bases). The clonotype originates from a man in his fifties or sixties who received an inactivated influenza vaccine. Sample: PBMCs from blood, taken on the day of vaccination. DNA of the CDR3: TGCGCCAGCAGAAAGGGGGTCCAACCCTACGAGCAGTACTTC. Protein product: CASRKGVQPYEQYF.